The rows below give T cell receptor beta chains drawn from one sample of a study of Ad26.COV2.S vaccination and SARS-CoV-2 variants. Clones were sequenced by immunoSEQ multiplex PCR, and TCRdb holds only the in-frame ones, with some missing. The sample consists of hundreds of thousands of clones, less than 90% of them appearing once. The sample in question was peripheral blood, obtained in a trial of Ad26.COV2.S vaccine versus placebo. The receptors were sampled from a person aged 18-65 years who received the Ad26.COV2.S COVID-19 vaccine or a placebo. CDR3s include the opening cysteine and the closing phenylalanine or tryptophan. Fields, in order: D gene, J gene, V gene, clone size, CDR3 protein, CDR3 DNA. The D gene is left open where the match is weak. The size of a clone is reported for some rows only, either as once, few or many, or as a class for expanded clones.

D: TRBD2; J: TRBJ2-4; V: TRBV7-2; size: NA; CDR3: CASSLGALARGDIQYF; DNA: TGTGCCAGCAGCTTAGGTGCCCTGGCCCGGGGGGACATTCAGTACTTC
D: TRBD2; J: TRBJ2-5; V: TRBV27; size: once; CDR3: CASSLAGGPRGTQYF; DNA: TGTGCCAGCAGTTTAGCGGGAGGTCCGAGGGGGACCCAGTACTTC
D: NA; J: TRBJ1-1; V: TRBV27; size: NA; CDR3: CASSPQGYTEAFF; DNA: TGTGCCAGCAGTCCCCAGGGCTACACTGAAGCTTTCTTT
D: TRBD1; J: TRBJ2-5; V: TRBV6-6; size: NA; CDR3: CASSYSGTAETQYF; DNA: TGTGCCAGCAGTTACTCAGGGACAGCCGAGACCCAGTACTTC
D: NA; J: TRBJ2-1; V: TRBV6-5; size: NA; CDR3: CASRKNNEQFF; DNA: TGTGCCAGCAGGAAGAACAATGAGCAGTTCTTC
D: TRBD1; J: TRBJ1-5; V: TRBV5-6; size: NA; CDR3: CASSFRQGRHQPQHF; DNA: TGTGCCAGCAGCTTTCGACAGGGGAGGCATCAGCCCCAGCATTTT
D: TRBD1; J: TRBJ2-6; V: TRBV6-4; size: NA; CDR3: CASSDSGTGIEGSNVLTF; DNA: TGTGCCAGCAGTGACTCCGGGACAGGAATCGAGGGGTCCAACGTCCTGACTTTC
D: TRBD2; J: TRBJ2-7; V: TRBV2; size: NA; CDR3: CARGGVYEQYF; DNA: TGTGCCAGGGGAGGGGTCTACGAGCAGTACTTC
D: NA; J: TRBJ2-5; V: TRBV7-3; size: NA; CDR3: CASSLWEEETQYF; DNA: TGTGCCAGCAGCTTATGGGAAGAGGAGACCCAGTACTTC
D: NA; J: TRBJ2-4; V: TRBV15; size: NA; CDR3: CATSRDHGNIQYF; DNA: TGTGCCACCAGCAGAGATCATGGAAACATTCAGTACTTC
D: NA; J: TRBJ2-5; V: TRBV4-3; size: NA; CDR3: CASSRGRQKRETQYF; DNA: TGCGCCAGCAGCCGGGGGAGACAGAAGAGAGAGACCCAGTACTTC
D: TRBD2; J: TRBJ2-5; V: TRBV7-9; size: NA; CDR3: CASSLQGTRETQYF; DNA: TGTGCCAGCAGCTTACAAGGGACTAGAGAGACCCAGTACTTC
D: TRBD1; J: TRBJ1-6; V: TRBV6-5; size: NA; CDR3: CASSLQGAYNSPLHF; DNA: TGTGCCAGCAGTCTTCAGGGGGCTTATAATTCACCCCTCCACTTT
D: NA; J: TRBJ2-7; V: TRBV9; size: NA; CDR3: CASSVGGGHVPYEQYF; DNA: TGTGCCAGCAGCGTGGGCGGGGGACATGTTCCCTACGAGCAGTACTTC
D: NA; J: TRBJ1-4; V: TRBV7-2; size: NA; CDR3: CASSSPGQAGKLFF; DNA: TGTGCCAGCAGCTCTCCGGGTCAGGCTGGAAAACTGTTTTTT
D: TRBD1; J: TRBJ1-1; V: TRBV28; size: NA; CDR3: CASSFPRDREGDTEAFF; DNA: TGTGCCAGCAGTTTTCCCCGGGACAGGGAAGGGGACACTGAAGCTTTCTTT
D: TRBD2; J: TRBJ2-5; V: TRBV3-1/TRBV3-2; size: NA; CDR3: CASSQVGLAGGERETQYF; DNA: TGTGCCAGCAGCCAAGTTGGACTAGCGGGAGGGGAGCGAGAGACCCAGTACTTC
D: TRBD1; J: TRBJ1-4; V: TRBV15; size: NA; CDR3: CATSTWTGGNEKLFF; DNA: TGTGCCACCAGCACCTGGACAGGGGGCAATGAAAAACTGTTTTTT
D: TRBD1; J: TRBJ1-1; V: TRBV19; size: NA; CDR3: CASSPPGQGGTEAFF; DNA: TGTGCCAGTAGTCCCCCGGGACAGGGGGGGACTGAAGCTTTCTTT
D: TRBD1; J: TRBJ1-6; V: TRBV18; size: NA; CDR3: CASSVGTGDNSPLHF; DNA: TGTGCCAGCTCGGTTGGGACAGGTGACAATTCACCCCTCCACTTT
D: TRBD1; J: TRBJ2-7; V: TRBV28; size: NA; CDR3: CASSSPGTGGYEQYF; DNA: TGTGCCAGCAGTTCCCCCGGGACAGGGGGCTACGAGCAGTACTTC
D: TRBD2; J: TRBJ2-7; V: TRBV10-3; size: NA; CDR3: CAIEDGGGGEQYF; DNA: TGTGCCATTGAGGACGGTGGGGGGGGCGAGCAGTACTTC
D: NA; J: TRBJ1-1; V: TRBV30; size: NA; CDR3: CAWSGTEAFF; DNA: TGTGCCTGGAGCGGCACTGAAGCTTTCTTT
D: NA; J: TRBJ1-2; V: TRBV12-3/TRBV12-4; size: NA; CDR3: CASSLAGDGYTF; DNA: TGTGCCAGCAGTTTAGCGGGAGATGGCTACACCTTC
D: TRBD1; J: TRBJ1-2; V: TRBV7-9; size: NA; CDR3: CASSSDRDYGYTF; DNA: TGTGCCAGCAGCTCAGACAGGGACTATGGCTACACCTTC
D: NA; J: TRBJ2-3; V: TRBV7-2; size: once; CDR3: CASSLNSLDTQYF; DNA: TGTGCCAGCAGCTTAAACAGTCTAGATACGCAGTATTTT
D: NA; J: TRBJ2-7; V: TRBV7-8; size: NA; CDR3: CASSLTPPRIKQYF; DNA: TGTGCCAGCAGCTTAACACCCCCGAGGATTAAGCAGTACTTC
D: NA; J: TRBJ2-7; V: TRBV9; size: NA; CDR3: CASSVGPASYEQYF; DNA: TGTGCCAGCAGCGTAGGTCCCGCCTCATACGAGCAGTACTTC
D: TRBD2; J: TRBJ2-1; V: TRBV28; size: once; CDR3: CASTTPGGSSYNEQFF; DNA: TGTGCCAGCACCACACCGGGCGGGAGCTCCTACAATGAGCAGTTCTTC
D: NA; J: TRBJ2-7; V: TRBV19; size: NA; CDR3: CASSIVGIKSYEQYF; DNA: TGTGCCAGTAGTATAGTCGGAATCAAATCCTACGAGCAGTACTTC
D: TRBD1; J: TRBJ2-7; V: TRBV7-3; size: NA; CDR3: CASSSQGASSYEQYF; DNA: TGTGCCAGCAGCTCTCAGGGGGCGAGCTCCTACGAGCAGTACTTC
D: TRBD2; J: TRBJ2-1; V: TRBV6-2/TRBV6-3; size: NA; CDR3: CASSPKTSGGLHEQFF; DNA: TGTGCCAGCAGTCCCAAGACTAGCGGGGGCCTCCATGAGCAGTTCTTC
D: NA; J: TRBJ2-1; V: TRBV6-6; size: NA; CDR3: CASSYKVGNNEQFF; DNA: TGTGCCAGCAGTTACAAGGTGGGGAACAATGAGCAGTTCTTC
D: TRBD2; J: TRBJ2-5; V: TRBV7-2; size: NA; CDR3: CASGGGGPSRETQYF; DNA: TGTGCCTCCGGTGGCGGGGGGCCCTCCCGAGAGACCCAGTACTTC
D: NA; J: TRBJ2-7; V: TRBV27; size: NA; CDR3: CASIPSGTWALFSPYEQYF; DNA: TGTGCCAGCATCCCTTCGGGAACCTGGGCCCTTTTTTCCCCTTACGAGCAGTACTTC
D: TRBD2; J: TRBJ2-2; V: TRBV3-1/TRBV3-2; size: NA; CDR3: CASSPQSDLAGAGELFF; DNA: TGTGCCAGCAGCCCTCAAAGCGACCTAGCGGGTGCCGGGGAGCTGTTTTTT
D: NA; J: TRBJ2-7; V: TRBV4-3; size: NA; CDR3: CASSQDGLLEQYF; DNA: TGCGCCAGCAGCCAAGATGGCCTTCTCGAGCAGTACTTC
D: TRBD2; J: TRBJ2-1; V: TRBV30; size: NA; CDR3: CAWVDSGRNYNEQFF; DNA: TGTGCCTGGGTCGATAGCGGGAGAAACTACAATGAGCAGTTCTTC
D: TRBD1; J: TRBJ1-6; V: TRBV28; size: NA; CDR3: CASSRSTGYNSPLHF; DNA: TGTGCCAGCAGTCGCTCGACAGGGTATAATTCACCCCTCCACTTT
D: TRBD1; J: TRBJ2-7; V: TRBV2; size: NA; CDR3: CASSEVHRGPYEQYF; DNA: TGTGCCAGCAGTGAAGTCCACAGGGGCCCCTACGAGCAGTACTTC
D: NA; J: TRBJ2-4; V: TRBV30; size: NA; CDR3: CASTGTNIQYF; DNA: TGTGCCTCAACGGGAACAAACATTCAGTACTTC